The rows below give T cell receptor beta chains drawn from one sample of a study of cytomegalovirus exposure and HLA in healthy donors. The method was immunoSEQ multiplex PCR; TCRdb's version includes in-frame clones alone and lacks a portion of them. The repertoire holds approximately 77,000 clones, with roughly 80% as singletons. Sequenced sample: PBMCs. All receptors come from a man in his forties in good health and CMV-seronegative. Each CDR3 is given with its conserved first and last residue. A D gene is named only where the DNA matches it firmly. Clone size is stated in some rows and not others, as once, few, many or a class when expanded.

.	TRBJ2-2	TRBV16	.	TGTGCCAGCAGCCAATCGTCCGCCGGGGAGCTGTTTTTT	CASSQSSAGELFF
.	TRBJ1-3	TRBV30	.	TGTGCCTGGAGTACAGGGACTGGAAACACCATATATTTT	CAWSTGTGNTIYF
TRBD1	TRBJ2-5	TRBV7-2	few	TGTGCCAGCAGCATAGACAGGGCAAAGACCCAGTACTTC	CASSIDRAKTQYF
TRBD1	TRBJ1-2	TRBV4-2	.	TGTGCCAGCAGCGCAGGACAGGGTCTATCCTACACCTTC	CASSAGQGLSYTF
TRBD1	TRBJ2-1	TRBV5-1	.	TGCGCCAGCAGCTTGGTTTTGACAGGGGGCAATGAGCAGTTCTTC	CASSLVLTGGNEQFF
TRBD1	TRBJ1-2	TRBV19	.	TGTGCCAGTAGCCTGGGAACAGGGGGCATCTATGGCTACACCTTC	CASSLGTGGIYGYTF
.	TRBJ1-4	TRBV5-3	once	TGTGCCAGAAGCCGTCGGCGACAGCGTAATGAAAAACTGTTTTTT	CARSRRRQRNEKLFF
TRBD2	TRBJ2-1	TRBV4-2	.	TGTGCCAGCAGCCAAGGAGAGACTAGCGGGAGGGCCCTGCTCTTC	CASSQGETSGRALLF
TRBD2	TRBJ2-7	TRBV11-2	.	TGTGCCAGCAGCCCCGCGGCGCTAGCGGGAGTTTACGAGCAGTACTTC	CASSPAALAGVYEQYF
TRBD2	TRBJ2-5	TRBV23-1	.	TGCGCCAGCAGACCGGGACTAGCCTGCCAAGAGACCCAGTACTTC	CASRPGLACQETQYF
TRBD2	TRBJ2-7	TRBV5-6	few	TGTGCCAGCAGCCCCCTTATCGAACTAGCGGGTGTATCCTACGAGCAGTACTTC	CASSPLIELAGVSYEQYF
TRBD1	TRBJ1-1	TRBV5-8	.	TGTGCCAGCAGCTTGTGGGACAGGGCCAAACGTGGCACTGAAGCTTTCTTT	CASSLWDRAKRGTEAFF
.	TRBJ2-5	TRBV19	once	TGTGCCAGTCATGGGGTCGGTATGGGGCTTCAAGAGACCCAGTACTTC	CASHGVGMGLQETQYF
TRBD2	TRBJ2-1	TRBV9	.	TGTGCCAGCAGGTCCTCTTTTGAGGCGGGAGGGCCCGCATTGGAGCAGTTCTTC	CASRSSFEAGGPALEQFF
TRBD1	TRBJ1-3	TRBV5-6	once	TGTGCCAGCAGCCCCAGGACAGGGGTAGGAAACACCATATATTTT	CASSPRTGVGNTIYF
TRBD2	TRBJ2-1	TRBV9	.	TGTGCCAGCAATCCGGGACTAGTCGGTAGCGAGCAGTTCTTC	CASNPGLVGSEQFF
TRBD2	TRBJ2-5	TRBV4-3	.	TGCGCCAGCAGCCAAGTAGACAGCGGGAGAGGAGAGACCCAGTACTTC	CASSQVDSGRGETQYF
TRBD1	TRBJ1-1	TRBV6-5	.	TGTGCCAGCAGTTACTCGACAGGGAGGTCATTGGAAGCTTTCTTT	CASSYSTGRSLEAFF
.	TRBJ1-3	TRBV6-5	.	TGTGCCAGCCGCCCAAACAGGTTTGGGGGAAACACCATATATTTT	CASRPNRFGGNTIYF
.	TRBJ1-1	TRBV11-2	.	TGTGCCAGCAGCAGCTACCGTGGAGGGAAGAACACTGAAGCTTTCTTT	CASSSYRGGKNTEAFF
TRBD1	TRBJ2-2	TRBV7-9	.	TGTGCCAGCAGCACAGGGGAAATTACCGGGGAGCTGTTTTTT	CASSTGEITGELFF
TRBD1	TRBJ1-4	TRBV25-1	.	TGTGCCAGCAGTGAATTCGGACAGGGGGAAGCAGAAAAACTGTTTTTT	CASSEFGQGEAEKLFF
.	TRBJ1-4	TRBV5-1	.	TGCGCCAGCAGCTTGGGGACAACGAGCAATCAAGAAAAACTGTTTTTT	CASSLGTTSNQEKLFF
.	TRBJ2-7	TRBV19	.	TGTGCCAGTAGTATACAGAAATCCTACGAGCAGTACTTC	CASSIQKSYEQYF
TRBD2	TRBJ2-2	TRBV4-3	.	TGCGCCAGCAGCCAAGATAGGGAGACTAGCGGGAGTTATGACACCGGGGAGCTGTTTTTT	CASSQDRETSGSYDTGELFF
.	TRBJ2-1	TRBV7-2	.	TGTGCCAGCAGGCTGTGGCATGAGCAGTTCTTC	CASRLWHEQFF
.	TRBJ2-5	TRBV19	once	TGTGCCAGTAGTATAGATCTAGAGACCCAGTACTTC	CASSIDLETQYF
.	TRBJ2-7	TRBV4-3	.	TGCGCCAGCAGCCAAGATCGGGGGTTGGTATACGAGCAGTACTTC	CASSQDRGLVYEQYF
TRBD1	TRBJ1-5	TRBV19	.	TGTGCCAGTAGTATGGGGACAGGGACTGGACAGCCCCAGCATTTT	CASSMGTGTGQPQHF
.	TRBJ1-1	TRBV19	few	TGTGCCAGTAGTACCGTCGGACAGCTGAACACTGAAGCTTTCTTT	CASSTVGQLNTEAFF
TRBD1	TRBJ1-2	TRBV9	few	TGTGCCAGCAGCGTAAATCCCAGACAGGGATCCTATGGCTACACCTTC	CASSVNPRQGSYGYTF
.	TRBJ1-1	TRBV6-1	.	TGTGCCAGCAGTGAAGAGGGGGGGGGTTACAACACTGAAGCTTTCTTT	CASSEEGGGYNTEAFF
.	TRBJ2-1	TRBV27	.	TGTGCCACATCCCGGGACGCGGGGAATGAGCAGTTCTTC	CATSRDAGNEQFF
TRBD1	TRBJ1-6	TRBV18	.	TGTGCCAGCTCACCAACACAGGGGAATTCACCCCTCCACTTT	CASSPTQGNSPLHF
.	TRBJ2-7	TRBV27	.	TGTGCCAGCAGCTCTATCCCGGGGGGCTCGGACGCCTACGAGCAGTACTTC	CASSSIPGGSDAYEQYF
.	TRBJ1-5	TRBV6-6	.	TGTGCCAGCAGTGTGACAGTGGGCGGTAATCAGCCCCAGCATTTT	CASSVTVGGNQPQHF
TRBD2	TRBJ2-7	TRBV11-2	.	TGTGCCAGCAGCCCGACTAGCGGGAAATACTACGAGCAGTACTTC	CASSPTSGKYYEQYF
.	TRBJ2-7	TRBV5-1	.	TGCGCCAGCAGAGTTCGCCCAGGGGCTAGCTACGAGCAGTACTTC	CASRVRPGASYEQYF
.	TRBJ1-2	TRBV11-1	.	TGTGCCACCAACCCGGTCGTTGGACAGATATATGGCTACACCTTC	CATNPVVGQIYGYTF
TRBD1	TRBJ1-2	TRBV6-5	.	TGTGCCAGCAGAAAACAGGGGGCAGGGGGCTACACCTTC	CASRKQGAGGYTF
.	TRBJ1-3	TRBV12-5	.	TGTGCTAGTGGTTTTAGCTCTGGAAACACCATATATTTT	CASGFSSGNTIYF
.	TRBJ1-2	TRBV28	few	TGTGCCAGCAAGGTAGGCACAGATTATGGCTACACCTTC	CASKVGTDYGYTF
TRBD2	TRBJ2-5	TRBV27	.	TGTGCCAGCAGTACTCGGGCTAGCGGGATTCGGGAGACCCAGTACTTC	CASSTRASGIRETQYF
.	TRBJ2-7	TRBV7-3	.	TGTGCCAGCAGCATTGGACAGGCGGGGGAGCAGTACTTC	CASSIGQAGEQYF
.	TRBJ1-2	TRBV7-9	.	TGTGCCAGCAGCCCCAGGGTTGGCGGCTACACCTTC	CASSPRVGGYTF
.	TRBJ1-2	TRBV10-3	.	TGTGCCTCAAACAGGGATGCGGCCTATGGCTACACCTTC	CASNRDAAYGYTF
.	TRBJ2-2	TRBV28	.	TGTGCCAGCAGAAAACTAGCGAACACCGGGGAGCTGTTTTTT	CASRKLANTGELFF
.	TRBJ1-1	TRBV28	.	TGTGCCAGCAGTTTGAGGCTTCCCGAAGCTTTCTTT	CASSLRLPEAFF
.	TRBJ2-1	TRBV4-1	once	TGCGCCAGCAGCGATCTAGACCAAGAGCAGTTCTTC	CASSDLDQEQFF
.	TRBJ2-7	TRBV7-6	.	TGTGCCAGCAGCTTAGAAACCCAGGGTACTTACGAGCAGTACTTC	CASSLETQGTYEQYF